One sample yielded the 22 T cell receptor beta chains listed below, sequenced in a study of OX40 agonist ivuxolimab in advanced cancers. TCRdb's table, derived via immunoSEQ multiplex PCR, lists solely in-frame clones and lacks some. The profile covers tens of thousands of clones, with 90% appearing a single time and 0.3% to 0.4% taken by the ten largest. The source was CD4+ or CD8+ T cells sorted from blood, collected in a trial of the OX40 agonist ivuxolimab. All receptors come from an adult with an advanced solid tumor such as melanoma, head and neck, liver or kidney cancer.

The J gene is TRBJ2-2, the V gene TRBV5-3, with TRBD2 as a possible D gene (6 bases). TRBV5-3 is an ORF, with its function uncertain. V shed 10 bases and J shed 3 bases, with 13 bases lying between them. CDR3 size: 13 residues. CDR3 DNA: TGTGCCCCGCGGAGGGGTGACACCGGGGAGCTGTTTTTT. This translates into CAPRRGDTGELFF.

CDR3 sequence: CAWRDRGAAGELFF. As DNA, the CDR3 is TGTGCCTGGAGGGACAGGGGCGCGGCCGGGGAGCTGTTTTTT. The chain couples TRBV30 to TRBJ2-2; 9 bases are a match to TRBD1. Germline values: CDR1 GTSNPN, CDR2 SVGIG (reference sequence). This CDR3 has 14 residues. V was clipped by 3 bases and J by 6 bases; unmatched bases: 5.

The V call is TRBV2, the J call TRBJ1-5; 10 bases map to TRBD1. Looked up from germline, CDR1 is SNHLY and CDR2 is FYNNEI. V lost 6 bases to trimming and J lost 0 bases; unmatched junction nucleotides: 5. This CDR3 spans 16 amino acids. CDR3 bases: TGTGCCAGCAGAAGACAGGGGGCCTCTAGCAATCAGCCCCAGCATTTT. Protein product: CASRRQGASSNQPQHF.

The genes are TRBV11-1 and TRBJ2-1, with D tentatively TRBD2 (5 bases). Trimming left V 4 bases short and J 7 bases short, with 23 bases between. This CDR3 has 17 amino acids. Per the germline V gene, CDR1 is SGHAT and CDR2 is FQDESV (reference sequence). This CDR3 reads CASSSRLFNLVGNEQFF. The CDR3 nucleotides are TGTGCCAGCAGCTCTAGACTATTTAACTTGGTGGGGAATGAGCAGTTCTTC.

V gene TRBV9 combines with J gene TRBJ1-4, with D possibly TRBD1 on 6 matching bases. Germline CDR1 reads SGDLS; CDR2 reads YYNGEE. This CDR3 has 15 amino acids. Trimming pared 3 bases from V and 0 bases from J, leaving 9 bases between. Written as DNA, the CDR3 is TGTGCCAGCAGCGGGACAGTGACAACTAATGAAAAACTGTTTTTT. Protein product: CASSGTVTTNEKLFF. Variable domain in full (rest from reference TRBV9 and TRBJ1-4): DSGVTQTPKHLITATGQRVTLRCSPRSGDLSVYWYQQSLDQGLQFLIQYYNGEERAKGNILERFSAQQFPDLHSELNLSSLELGDSALYFCASSGTVTTNEKLFFGSGTQLSVL.

This chain joins TRBV6-5 and TRBJ1-2; no reliable D call. V dropped 2 bases and J dropped 5 bases, with 9 bases sitting between them. The CDR3 sequence is 13 residues long. In germline, CDR1 is MNHEY, CDR2 SVGAGI. CDR3 region: CASSYEGGYGYTF. The CDR3 nucleotides read TGTGCCAGCAGTTACGAGGGTGGATATGGCTACACCTTC.

The V gene is TRBV6-5, the J gene TRBJ1-5; 9 bases are shared with TRBD1. V lost 5 bases to trimming and J lost 5 bases; unmatched junction nucleotides: 1. This CDR3 has 13 amino acids. The germline V gene has CDR1 MNHEY and CDR2 SVGAGI. This CDR3 is CASSRQGDQPQHF. The CDR3 DNA reads TGTGCCAGCAGTCGACAGGGGGATCAGCCCCAGCATTTT.

This rearrangement joins TRBV21-1 to TRBJ1-4. TRBV21-1 is flagged as a pseudogene. This CDR3 comprises 15 residues. The CDR3 loop is CASSKGPLTSEKLFF. The DNA for the CDR3 is TGTGCCAGCAGCAAAGGGCCCCTTACTAGTGAAAAACTGTTTTTT.

With respect to this clone: Compared with germline, one end of the junction differs, possibly owing to a read error. This chain links TRBV9 with TRBJ2-3; a possible D gene is TRBD1 (6 bases). The CDR3 consists of 12 residues. From germline, CDR1 is SGDLS and CDR2 YYNGEE. The CDR3, as DNA: TGTGCCAGCAGCGAGGGGGAACGACAGTACCTTTGG. It specifies CASSEGERQYLW.

The V gene is TRBV6-6, the J gene TRBJ2-1; TRBD2 agrees at 12 bases. Germline-derived CDR1 and CDR2 are MNHNY and SVGAGI (reference sequence). This CDR3 contains 15 residues. After removal of 7 bases from V and 4 bases from J, the junction contained 5 bases not matched to a gene. The CDR3 spells CASIHGLAGYNEQFF. CDR3 nucleotide sequence: TGTGCCAGCATACATGGACTAGCGGGATACAATGAGCAGTTCTTC.

The CDR3 reads CASSIDGTGELFF. The CDR3 DNA reads TGTGCCAGTAGTATAGACGGGACCGGGGAGCTGTTTTTT. The chain uses TRBV19 and TRBJ2-2; no definite D call. V was trimmed by 0 bases and J by 5 bases, leaving 4 bases between them. CDR3 size: 13 residues. Germline V lookup: CDR1 LNHDA, CDR2 SQIVND (reference sequence).

The chain joins TRBV9 to TRBJ2-2; TRBD1 or TRBD2 may be the D gene (5 bases each). The germline gives CDR1 SGDLS, CDR2 YYNGEE. The CDR3 extends over 15 amino acids. Trimming left V 3 bases short and J 6 bases short, with 15 bases between. The CDR3 DNA reads TGTGCCAGCAGCGAGGGGACCGGTGAGGCCGGGGAGCTGTTTTTT. Translating it yields CASSEGTGEAGELFF.

The CDR3 loop is CASNRGQGRTNEQYF. The CDR3, as DNA: TGTGCCAGCAACAGAGGACAGGGCAGAACGAACGAGCAGTACTTC. The chain carries TRBV2 and TRBJ2-7, with TRBD1 matching 8 bases. V was pared by 7 bases and J by 5 bases, with 13 bases of the junction left unmatched. Per the germline V gene, CDR1 is SNHLY and CDR2 is FYNNEI. The CDR3 loop spans 15 amino acids.

This clone was found once. Other DNA sequences in the same sample also yield this CDR3. The chain employs TRBV2 and TRBJ2-5; 8 bases are a match to TRBD2. The CDR3 has 15 residues. V dropped 3 bases and J dropped 6; count of bases not matched to a gene: 9. Germline V gives CDR1 SNHLY, CDR2 FYNNEI. CDR3 amino acids: CASSDEAGALKTQYF. In DNA form, the CDR3 reads TGTGCCAGCAGTGATGAAGCGGGGGCCCTTAAGACCCAGTACTTC. The full variable domain, its missing parts supplied by reference TRBV2 and TRBJ2-5, is EPEVTQTPSHQVTQMGQEVILRCVPISNHLYFYWYRQILGQKVEFLVSFYNNEISEKSEIFDDQFSVERPDGSNFTLKIRSTKLEDSAMYFCASSDEAGALKTQYFGPGTRLLVL.

J is TRBJ2-5 and V is TRBV11-2, with 8 bases aligning to TRBD2. With V trimmed by 3 bases and J by 3 bases, 0 bases remained unmatched. The V gene's germline CDR1 is SGHAT and CDR2 FQNNGV. CDR3 length: 13 residues. The CDR3 DNA is TGTGCCAGCAGCTTTAGCGGGGAAGAGACCCAGTACTTC. As protein: CASSFSGEETQYF.

This clone appeared a single time. The V call is TRBV4-1, the J call TRBJ2-2; tentatively, D is TRBD1 (6 bases). The germline CDR1 and CDR2 sequences are MGHRA and YSYEKL. This CDR3 has 20 amino acids. V was cut by 0 bases and J by 5 bases, with 25 bases left in between. CDR3 in DNA: TGCGCCAGCAGCCAAGAGTTTTGGGACACCGGAGGAATGGGGACCGGGGAGCTGTTTTTT. This sequence encodes CASSQEFWDTGGMGTGELFF.

This clone appeared once. The chain uses TRBV7-8 and TRBJ2-2, with D hard to call. V dropped 5 bases and J dropped 7 bases, with 23 bases sitting between them. The CDR3 spans 17 residues. Germline assignment: CDR1 SGHVS and CDR2 FQNEAQ. DNA of the CDR3: TGTGCCAGCAGCCGGAGAGCTCCTTTAGCTTCCAACGGGGAGCTGTTTTTT. This gives the protein CASSRRAPLASNGELFF.

J is TRBJ1-5 and V is TRBV19; perhaps TRBD1 as D (6 bases). CDR1 and CDR2 from the germline V gene are LNHDA and SQIVND (reference sequence). The CDR3 length is 13 residues. Trimming took 6 bases from V and 7 from J, leaving 13 bases between them. CDR3 sequence reads: CASRDTGTQPQHF. DNA for the CDR3: TGTGCCAGTAGGGACACAGGGACGCAGCCCCAGCATTTT.

The chain couples TRBV7-3 to TRBJ1-2, with 7 bases aligning to TRBD1. This CDR3 is 14 amino acids long. Germline loops: CDR1 SGHTA, CDR2 FQGTGA. Losses at the gene ends were 5 bases for V and 4 bases for J; bases not matched to a gene: 7. The CDR3 here is CASSPQGGSYGYTF. DNA of the CDR3: TGTGCCAGCAGCCCTCAGGGGGGTAGCTATGGCTACACCTTC.

The chain combines TRBV4-1 with TRBJ2-7; D gene unclear. The germline V gene encodes CDR1 MGHRA and CDR2 YSYEKL. There are 14 residues in the CDR3. Trimming left V 1 base short and J 2 bases short, with 9 bases between. This chain's CDR3 is CASSQVPGPYEQYF. The CDR3 nucleotides read TGCGCCAGCAGCCAAGTTCCCGGTCCCTACGAGCAGTACTTC.

The chain links TRBV5-1 to TRBJ1-1; 8 nucleotides agree with TRBD1. Germline CDR1 reads SGHRS; CDR2 reads YFSETQ. The V segment lost 1 base and the J segment 5 bases; nucleotides outside the gene matches: 10. CDR3 length: 16 residues. CDR3 in amino acids: CASSLWAGQGGTEAFF. The CDR3 DNA is TGCGCCAGCAGCTTGTGGGCCGGACAGGGTGGTACTGAAGCTTTCTTT.

A note on this clone: Germline and junction disagree at one end, which may indicate a read error. This chain's CDR3 is CASNPDGATSEKLFF. The CDR3 DNA reads TGTGCCAGCAACCCGGACGGTGCAACTAGTGAAAAACTGTTTTTT. The chain employs TRBV2 and TRBJ1-4; D is undetermined. CDR3 length equals 15 residues. Germline CDR1 is SNHLY and CDR2 is FYNNEI.